The T cell receptor beta chain described here comes from a study of neurological immune-mediated disorders. With 0 bases clipped from V and 4 bases from J, the junction kept 5 bases outside the gene matches. Germline CDR1 is DFQATT and CDR2 is SNEGSKA (reference sequence). CDR3 length: 15 amino acids. Documented time point: longitudinal time-point 1 (baseline). The unsorted libraries were generated from a total of 2 million PBMCs, which had been stored in RNAlater at -80 C. A remark on this clonotype: A read error may explain this, as a much larger clone is one base away.

It was by 5'RACE with 10-nucleotide random UMIs that the cDNA was made. Every sequencing run gave over 170 million TCR-beta sequences, taken from 15-18 subjects. A single record per CDR3 protein comes from TCRdb applying MiXCR to the 5' RACE reads. The sample lists around 49,000 distinct CDR3 sequences; about 9.1% were seen once. This chain joins TRBV20-1 and TRBJ2-7; 11 bases agree with TRBD2. Source material: PBMCs. The clonotype comes from a woman in her 40s in good health. The CDR3 region is CSARDGTSGRYEQYF. The CDR3 nucleotides read TGCAGTGCTAGAGATGGCACTAGCGGGAGATACGAGCAGTACTTC.